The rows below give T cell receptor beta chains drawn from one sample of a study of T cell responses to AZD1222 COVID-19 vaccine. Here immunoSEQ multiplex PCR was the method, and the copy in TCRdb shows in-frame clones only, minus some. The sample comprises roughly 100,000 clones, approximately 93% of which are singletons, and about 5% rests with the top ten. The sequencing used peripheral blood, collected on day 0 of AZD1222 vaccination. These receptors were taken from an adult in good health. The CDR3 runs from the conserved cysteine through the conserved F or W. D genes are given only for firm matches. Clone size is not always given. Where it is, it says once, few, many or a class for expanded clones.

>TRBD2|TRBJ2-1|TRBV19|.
TGTGCCAGTAGTGGGCTAAGCGGGAACAATGAGCAGTTCTTC
CASSGLSGNNEQFF
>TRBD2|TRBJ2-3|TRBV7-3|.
TGTGCCAGCAGCTTACGGGAGGCAGATACGCAGTATTTT
CASSLREADTQYF
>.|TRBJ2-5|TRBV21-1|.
TGTGCCAGCAGCTACGGAGCGGGAGTAGGTACGGAGACCCAGTACTTC
CASSYGAGVGTETQYF
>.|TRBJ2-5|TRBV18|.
TGTGCCAGCTCACCGGCCTCGGGCGGGAAGACCCAGTACTTC
CASSPASGGKTQYF
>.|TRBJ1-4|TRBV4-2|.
TGTGCCAGCAGCCCCCCGAGGATCCATGAAAAACTGTTTTTT
CASSPPRIHEKLFF
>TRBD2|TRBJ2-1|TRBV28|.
TGTGCCAGCAGTTTATATCGGGGGACTAGCGGAAGCTCCTACAATGAGCAGTTCTTC
CASSLYRGTSGSSYNEQFF
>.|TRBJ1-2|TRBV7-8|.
TGTGCCAGCAGCTTAGACCCTATAGACGGCTACACCTTC
CASSLDPIDGYTF
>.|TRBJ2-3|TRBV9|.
TGTGCCAGCAGCCCAGGACACAGCACAGATACGCAGTATTTT
CASSPGHSTDTQYF
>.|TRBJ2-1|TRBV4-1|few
TGCGCCAGCAGCCATCCGCGAGGCGGGCCAGAGGCTTGGAAGAATGAGCAGTTCTTC
CASSHPRGGPEAWKNEQFF
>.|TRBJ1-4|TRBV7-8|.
TGTGCCAGCAGCTTCCGAGGGCTCCCCCTGGGAAAACTGTTTTTT
CASSFRGLPLGKLFF
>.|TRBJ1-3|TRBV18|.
TGTGCCAGCTCACCATCTCCGGACAGCTCTGGAAACACCATATATTTT
CASSPSPDSSGNTIYF
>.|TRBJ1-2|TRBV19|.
TGTGCCAGTAGTATCCGGACCCTGGATGGCTATGGCTACACCTTC
CASSIRTLDGYGYTF
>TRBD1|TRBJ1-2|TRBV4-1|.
TGCGCCAGCAGCCGAGGGACAGGGGATTTCTATGGCTACACCTTC
CASSRGTGDFYGYTF
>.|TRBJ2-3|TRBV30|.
TGTGCCTGGAGCCCCACAGATACGCAGTATTTT
CAWSPTDTQYF
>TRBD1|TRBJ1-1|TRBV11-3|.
TGTGCCAGCAGCCGCAGGACAGGGGGATACACTGAAGCTTTCTTT
CASSRRTGGYTEAFF
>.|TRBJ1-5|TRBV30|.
TGTGCCTGGAGTGATCCGAGAGGCTATCAGCCCCAGCATTTT
CAWSDPRGYQPQHF
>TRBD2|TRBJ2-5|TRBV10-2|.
TGCGCCAGCAGTCAGACCCCACTAGCGGGATTTTTGGAGACCCAGTACTTC
CASSQTPLAGFLETQYF
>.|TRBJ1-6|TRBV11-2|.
TGTGCCAGCAGCTTAGGACTCAATAATTCACCCCTCCACTTT
CASSLGLNNSPLHF
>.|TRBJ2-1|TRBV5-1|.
TGCGCCAGCAGCTTGGTGTCAGTGGAGATCAATGAGCAGTTCTTC
CASSLVSVEINEQFF
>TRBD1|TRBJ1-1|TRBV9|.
TGTGCCAGCAGAGGGACAGGGTCTGAAGCTTTCTTT
CASRGTGSEAFF
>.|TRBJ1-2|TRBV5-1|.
TGCGCCAGCAGCCAAGGACAGTTAGATAACTATGGCTACACCTTC
CASSQGQLDNYGYTF
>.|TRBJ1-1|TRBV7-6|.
TGTGCCAGCAGCTTAGAGGCAGTGAACACTGAAGCTTTCTTT
CASSLEAVNTEAFF
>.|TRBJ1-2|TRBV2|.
TGTGCCAGCACCAAGGGGCCTTATGGCTACACCTTC
CASTKGPYGYTF